A selection of T cell receptor beta chains follows, all from one sample in a study of blood T cell repertoires in COVID-19. This table comes from immunoSEQ multiplex PCR, and its TCRdb copy is limited to in-frame clones, with some not included. The data contain around 240,000 clones, approximately 85% of them singletons. The sample comprised PBMCs or T cells enriched from blood (not recorded which). These receptors originate from a woman between 50 and 59 years old who had recovered from COVID-19. Both conserved end residues are part of each CDR3. A D gene is named only where the DNA matches it firmly. Clone size is not always given. Where it is, it says once, few, many or a class for expanded clones.

.,TRBJ1-5,once,13,TRBV2,CASRPDTWQPQHF,TGTGCCAGCAGACCGGACACTTGGCAGCCCCAGCATTTT
.,TRBJ2-2,.,16,TRBV19,CASSRTGGGSPGELFF,TGTGCCAGTAGTCGAACAGGGGGGGGGTCCCCCGGGGAGCTGTTTTTT
.,TRBJ1-1,.,11,TRBV20-1,CSARPRTEAFF,TGCAGTGCTAGGCCCAGGACTGAAGCTTTCTTT
TRBD2,TRBJ2-7,once,14,TRBV2,CASGLAGGTYEQYF,TGTGCCAGCGGATTAGCGGGAGGGACTTACGAGCAGTACTTC
TRBD1,TRBJ2-5,.,16,TRBV5-1,CASSLGGQGALETQYF,TGCGCCAGCAGCTTGGGGGGACAGGGGGCTCTAGAGACCCAGTACTTC
.,TRBJ2-7,.,15,TRBV27,CASSLRGRGTYEQYF,TGTGCCAGCAGTTTAAGAGGGCGGGGAACCTACGAGCAGTACTTC
.,TRBJ2-7,.,16,TRBV6-6,CASSFPPGAGPYEQYF,TGTGCCAGCAGTTTCCCCCCCGGGGCGGGACCCTACGAGCAGTACTTC
.,TRBJ1-5,.,14,TRBV6-5,CASSYYREGQPQHF,TGTGCCAGCAGTTATTATAGGGAGGGCCAGCCCCAGCATTTT
TRBD1,TRBJ1-2,.,15,TRBV6-6,CASKIQGALDHGYTF,TGTGCCAGCAAGATACAGGGGGCGCTTGACCATGGCTACACCTTC
.,TRBJ2-7,.,15,TRBV15,CATSSALLQGYEQYF,TGTGCCACCAGCAGCGCCCTATTACAGGGTTACGAGCAGTACTTC
.,TRBJ1-2,.,17,TRBV6-1,CASSEAGFGTIAYGYTF,TGTGCCAGCAGTGAAGCCGGATTTGGGACTATAGCATATGGCTACACCTTC
TRBD2,TRBJ2-3,.,16,TRBV9,CASSGPGLAGADTQYF,TGTGCCAGCAGTGGACCAGGACTAGCGGGAGCGGATACGCAGTATTTT
TRBD1,TRBJ1-2,.,15,TRBV27,CASKSQGGVGYGYTF,TGTGCCAGCAAATCTCAGGGGGGAGTGGGATATGGCTACACCTTC
TRBD1,TRBJ1-2,few,16,TRBV7-2,CASSLEGQGFSRGYTF,TGTGCCAGCAGCTTAGAGGGACAGGGGTTCTCTAGGGGCTACACCTTC
TRBD2,TRBJ2-1,.,17,TRBV4-1,CASSQEQAGGPYNEQFF,TGCGCCAGCAGCCAAGAGCAGGCGGGAGGGCCATACAATGAGCAGTTCTTC
TRBD2,TRBJ2-2,.,18,TRBV5-1,CASSLAPSGRSNTGELFF,TGCGCCAGCAGCTTGGCACCTAGCGGGAGGTCCAACACCGGGGAGCTGTTTTTT
.,TRBJ1-2,.,13,TRBV2,CASSVLQGDGYTF,TGTGCCAGCAGTGTATTACAGGGCGATGGCTACACCTTC
.,TRBJ2-3,.,14,TRBV28,CASRGGHSTDTQYF,TGTGCCAGCAGAGGCGGCCATAGCACAGATACGCAGTATTTT
.,TRBJ1-2,.,16,TRBV19,CASSFSTAGAPYGYTF,TGTGCCAGTAGTTTCTCTACGGCAGGGGCCCCTTATGGCTACACCTTC
.,TRBJ1-6,.,15,TRBV11-2,CASSLGAGVNSPLHF,TGTGCCAGCAGCTTAGGGGCAGGGGTTAATTCACCCCTCCACTTT
TRBD2,TRBJ2-7,.,14,TRBV19,CASSPGIAGYEQYF,TGTGCCAGTAGCCCGGGGATAGCGGGCTACGAGCAGTACTTC
TRBD2,TRBJ2-7,.,15,TRBV5-1,CASSLAQVAGTEQYF,TGCGCCAGCAGCTTGGCCCAGGTAGCGGGGACCGAGCAGTACTTC
TRBD2,TRBJ2-7,.,14,TRBV18,CASSAGLAPYEQYF,TGTGCCAGCTCAGCCGGACTAGCCCCCTACGAGCAGTACTTC